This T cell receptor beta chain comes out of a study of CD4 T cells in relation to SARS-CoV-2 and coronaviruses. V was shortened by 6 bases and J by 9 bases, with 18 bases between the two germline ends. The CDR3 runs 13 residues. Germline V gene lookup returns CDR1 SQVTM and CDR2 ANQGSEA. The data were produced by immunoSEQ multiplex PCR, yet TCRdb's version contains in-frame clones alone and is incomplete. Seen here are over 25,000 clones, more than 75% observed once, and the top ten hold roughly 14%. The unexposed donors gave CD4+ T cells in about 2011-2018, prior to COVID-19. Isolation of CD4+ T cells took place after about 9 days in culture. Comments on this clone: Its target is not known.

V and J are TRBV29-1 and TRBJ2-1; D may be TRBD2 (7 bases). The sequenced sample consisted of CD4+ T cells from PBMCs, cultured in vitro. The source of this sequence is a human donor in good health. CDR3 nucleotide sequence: TGCAGCGTCATCCAAAGCGGGGACACTGAGCAGTTCTTC. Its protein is CSVIQSGDTEQFF.